This is a list of T cell receptor beta chains from one sample in a study of T-cell memory formation after mild COVID-19. TCRdb called the 5' RACE reads again in MiXCR, with one record for every CDR3 protein. The repertoire includes about 200,000 distinct CDR3 sequences, 16% of them detected once, and more than 2% sits in the top ten. The sample comprised PBMCs or a T cell subset sorted from them (not recorded which). Source of these receptors: an adult woman who had mild COVID-19 (a few samples of this study predate the infection). Cell type and time point are not known. The CDR3 runs from the conserved cysteine through the conserved F or W.

J gene | V gene | CDR3 protein
TRBJ2-3 | TRBV7-8 | CASSQKRANTQYF
TRBJ2-1 | TRBV29-1 | CSVELAGGPYEQFF
TRBJ1-5 | TRBV7-8 | CASSLAGWGSSNQPQHF
TRBJ2-7 | TRBV15 | CATSRVSGGASPAYEQYF
TRBJ2-7 | TRBV2 | CATQPGTSGGTSYEQYF
TRBJ2-1 | TRBV5-1 | CASSLGQVSGGPYNEQFF
TRBJ2-3 | TRBV18 | CASSLAGSDTQYF
TRBJ2-7 | TRBV6-2/TRBV6-3 | CASTPSTGTGIYEQYF
TRBJ1-6 | TRBV12-3/TRBV12-4 | CASSRESWSSYNSPLHF
TRBJ1-4 | TRBV20-1 | CSAPGTGTNNEKLFF
TRBJ1-2 | TRBV7-2 | CASSLERDNPYGYTF
TRBJ1-5 | TRBV24-1 | CATSDADGRGNQPQHF
TRBJ1-6 | TRBV20-1 | CSARDPRQGMNSPLHF
TRBJ1-1 | TRBV24-1 | CATSEPSGQAGTEAFF
TRBJ2-7 | TRBV18 | CASSARGPLPAEQYF
TRBJ2-7 | TRBV7-6 | CASSLVTGPSSYEQYF
TRBJ1-2 | TRBV6-5 | CASKAAQGYGYTF
TRBJ1-6 | TRBV7-2 | CASSGLYSPLHF
TRBJ2-5 | TRBV5-1 | CASSTAHQETQYF
TRBJ2-5 | TRBV7-7 | CASSPVGRQETQYF
TRBJ1-2 | TRBV19 | CASDRLGYGYTF
TRBJ2-5 | TRBV28 | CASRTQETQYF
TRBJ1-1 | TRBV5-1 | CASSLDTEAFF
TRBJ2-5 | TRBV5-1 | CASSGTSGRRETGTQYF
TRBJ2-1 | TRBV6-6 | CAGTRQGSNEQFF
TRBJ1-1 | TRBV5-1 | CASFGLRRGTEAFF
TRBJ1-5 | TRBV2 | CALGQGGQPQHF
TRBJ2-7 | TRBV28 | CASSVAGAGEEQYF
TRBJ1-2 | TRBV5-4 | CASSVNRDSVYGYTF
TRBJ1-1 | TRBV20-1 | CSASGHRTTEAFF
TRBJ2-1 | TRBV5-1 | CASSVKAGGLNEQFF
TRBJ1-1 | TRBV3-1 | CASSPSTRNTEAFF
TRBJ2-5 | TRBV3-1 | CASSQAPWTSEYF
TRBJ2-3 | TRBV27 | CASARGTGGGRYF
TRBJ1-2 | TRBV7-9 | CASSRRGTGVNYGYTF
TRBJ2-7 | TRBV5-1 | CASSLGGREQYF
TRBJ2-7 | TRBV18 | CASSPRRQGGYEQYF
TRBJ1-1 | TRBV5-8 | CASSRSRGMTEAFF
TRBJ1-3 | TRBV5-1 | CASSLGQFSGNTIYF
TRBJ1-1 | TRBV5-5 | CASSLSAGGNTEAFF
TRBJ1-6 | TRBV6-1 | CASRGQGVNSPLHF
TRBJ2-2 | TRBV12-3/TRBV12-4 | CASSQGLGTSGSSGTGELFF
TRBJ1-5 | TRBV28 | CASSLRQGIYGQPQHF
TRBJ2-7 | TRBV9 | CASSVEVGEQYF